The text below deals with one T cell receptor (beta chain). Trimming cost V 5 bases and J 9 bases, with 20 bases left between them. The CDR3 has 13 residues. The germline gives CDR1 DFQATT, CDR2 SNEGSKA (reference sequence). MiXCR, applied by TCRdb to the RT-PCR reads, yields one record per CDR3 protein. The sample has about 700,000 distinct CDR3 sequences; approximately 15% are singletons. V is TRBV20-1 and J is TRBJ2-7, with D possibly being TRBD1 (7 bases). The sequence derives from a female donor in good health, serving as a healthy control. The sequenced sample consisted of memory CD4+ T cells from blood. CDR3 nucleotide sequence: TGCAGTGCTTCCGGGACAGCGGGTTTTCGGCAGTACTTC. Protein sequence: CSASGTAGFRQYF.